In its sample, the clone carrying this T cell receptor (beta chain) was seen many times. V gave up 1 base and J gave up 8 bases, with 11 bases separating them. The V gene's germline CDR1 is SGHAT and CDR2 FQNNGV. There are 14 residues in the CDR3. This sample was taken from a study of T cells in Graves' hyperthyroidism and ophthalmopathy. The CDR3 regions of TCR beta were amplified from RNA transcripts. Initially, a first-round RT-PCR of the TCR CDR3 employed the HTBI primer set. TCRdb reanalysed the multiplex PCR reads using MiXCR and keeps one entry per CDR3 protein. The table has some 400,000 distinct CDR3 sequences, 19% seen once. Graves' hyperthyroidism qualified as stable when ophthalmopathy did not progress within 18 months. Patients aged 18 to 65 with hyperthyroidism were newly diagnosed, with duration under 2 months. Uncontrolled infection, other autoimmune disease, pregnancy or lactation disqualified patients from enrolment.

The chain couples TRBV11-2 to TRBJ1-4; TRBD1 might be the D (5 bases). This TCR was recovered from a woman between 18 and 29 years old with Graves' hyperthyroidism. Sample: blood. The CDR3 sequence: CASSLGGWGEKLFF. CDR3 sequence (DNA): TGTGCCAGCAGCTTAGGAGGGTGGGGCGAAAAACTGTTTTTT.